Following are 27 T cell receptor beta chains from one sample sequenced in a study of vaccination and CD4 T cells after COVID-19. The study sequenced cultured CD4+ T cell DNA using the Oncomine TCR Beta short-read assay. TCRdb independently ran MiXCR on the PCR reads; one entry per CDR3 protein. The data hold some 8,500 distinct CDR3 sequences, with 55% observed a single time. Noted treatment: roughly 11-day PBMC culture with coronavirus spike peptide pools or control peptides (ViraFEST assay). What these receptors recognize is not known. The sample taken for sequencing was CD4+ T cells from blood, cultured in vitro. Receptors were obtained from a human donor who had recovered from COVID-19.

The chain joins TRBV6-1 to TRBJ2-3, with D maybe TRBD2 (6 bases). V lost 5 bases and J 5 bases, leaving 17 bases between the germline ends. This CDR3 region has 15 residues. The germline gives CDR1 MNHNS, CDR2 SASEGT. The CDR3 DNA reads as TGTGCCAGCAGTCGGGGACTGGCCAAACGAGATACGCAGTATTTT. It specifies CASSRGLAKRDTQYF.

This clonotype was found a few times. V gene TRBV30 combines with J gene TRBJ1-2, with 7 bases matching TRBD1. After removal of 4 bases from V and 4 bases from J, the junction contained 9 bases not matched to a gene. This CDR3 comprises 14 residues. Germline lookup yields CDR1 GTSNPN and CDR2 SVGIG (reference sequence). The CDR3 here is CAWNLLGQIYGYTF. Written as DNA, the CDR3 is TGTGCCTGGAATCTCTTGGGACAGATCTATGGCTACACCTTC.

The chain employs TRBV20-1 and TRBJ2-1; D could derive from TRBD1 or TRBD2 (6 bases each). Trimming shortened V by 3 bases and J by 8 bases, and 17 bases separated the two germline ends. This CDR3 spans 14 amino acids. CDR1 is DFQATT, CDR2 SNEGSKA, per germline (reference sequence). The CDR3 sequence: CSASGGREIDEQFF. Here the CDR3 DNA reads TGCAGTGCTAGCGGGGGCCGCGAGATCGATGAGCAGTTCTTC.

The V call is TRBV7-9, the J call TRBJ2-3, with a possible D match to TRBD2 (6 bases). Trimming pared 7 bases from V and 1 base from J, leaving 9 bases between. The CDR3 is made up of 13 amino acids. Germline CDR1 reads SEHNR; CDR2 reads FQNEAQ (reference sequence). CDR3 region: CASNWGGTDTQYF. Written as DNA, the CDR3 is TGTGCCAGCAATTGGGGGGGCACAGATACGCAGTATTTT.

The V call is TRBV11-2, the J call TRBJ2-5, with 7 positions matching TRBD1. The V and J ends lost 5 bases and 3 bases, in that order; junction bases with no gene match: 12. CDR1 and CDR2 from the germline V gene are SGHAT and FQNNGV. This CDR3 region has 16 residues. The CDR3, as DNA: TGTGCCAGCAGCCGAGGGGGCGTGAGGGTAGAAGAGACCCAGTACTTC. The encoded protein is CASSRGGVRVEETQYF.

This chain uses TRBV5-4 with TRBJ2-1, with D possibly called TRBD1 or TRBD2 (6 bases each). Germline-derived CDR1 and CDR2 are SGHNT and YYREEE (reference sequence). V gave up 3 bases and J gave up 0 bases, with 10 bases separating them. CDR3 length equals 15 residues. CDR3 amino acids: CASSSGAPSYNEQFF. The CDR3 nucleotides are TGTGCCAGCAGCTCGGGGGCCCCCTCCTACAATGAGCAGTTCTTC. Looking up the rest from reference TRBV5-4 and TRBJ2-1 gives the full variable domain: ETGVTQSPTHLIKTRGQQVTLRCSSQSGHNTVSWYQQALGQGPQFIFQYYREEENGRGNFPPRFSGLQFPNYSSELNVNALELDDSALYLCASSSGAPSYNEQFFGPGTRLTVL.

The gene calls are TRBV2 and TRBJ1-5; D ambiguous. Germline assignment: CDR1 SNHLY and CDR2 FYNNEI. Deletions cut 3 bases from V and 11 bases from J, with 11 bases between. CDR3 length equals 12 residues. The CDR3 DNA reads as TGTGCCAGCAGTGATGAGGTGTCGGCCCAGCATTTT. Its translation: CASSDEVSAQHF. Drawing the rest from reference TRBV2 and TRBJ1-5, the complete variable domain is EPEVTQTPSHQVTQMGQEVILRCVPISNHLYFYWYRQILGQKVEFLVSFYNNEISEKSEIFDDQFSVERPDGSNFTLKIRSTKLEDSAMYFCASSDEVSAQHFGDGTRLSIL.

The chain couples TRBV4-1 to TRBJ2-2; no clear D gene. Trimming shortened V by 5 bases and J by 7 bases, and 5 bases separated the two germline ends. The CDR3 contains 11 residues. Per germline, CDR1 MGHRA and CDR2 YSYEKL. The CDR3 DNA reads TGCGCCAGCAGCGGGTTCGGGGAGCTGTTTTTT. Protein: CASSGFGELFF.

V and J are TRBV7-8 and TRBJ2-4; TRBD1 aligns across 7 bases. CDR3 length: 16 amino acids. The germline CDR1 and CDR2 sequences are SGHVS and FQNEAQ. J gave up 5 bases and V 5 bases, and 12 bases lay outside the gene matches. CDR3 residues: CASSTPQDRVQNIQYF. The CDR3 DNA reads TGTGCCAGCAGCACACCACAAGACAGGGTTCAAAACATTCAGTACTTC.

This clonotype occurred a few times. This chain links TRBV19 with TRBJ1-1; the D is unclear. Trimming cost V 6 bases and J 10 bases, with 21 bases left between them. Germline V gene data show CDR1 as LNHDA and CDR2 as SQIVND (reference sequence). There are 14 residues in the CDR3. Here the CDR3 reads CASSTGPVGLGAFF. The CDR3 nucleotides read TGTGCCAGTAGCACCGGGCCCGTTGGGCTGGGAGCTTTCTTT.

The chain uses TRBV12-3 or TRBV12-4 and TRBJ1-1; no definite D call. The V and J ends lost 7 bases and 7 bases respectively, with 16 bases between them. This CDR3 comprises 13 residues. CDR3 in amino acids: CASTLGEAYEAFF. The CDR3, as DNA: TGTGCCAGCACCCTAGGTGAGGCGTATGAAGCTTTCTTT.

The CDR3 bases are TGTGCCAGCAGTTTAACTAGCGGGGGGGGACGTAGCACAGATACGCAGTATTTT. It yields the protein CASSLTSGGGRSTDTQYF. The chain employs TRBV12-3 or TRBV12-4 and TRBJ2-3, with 13 bases aligning to TRBD2. V shed 2 bases and J 0 bases; nucleotides not matched to a gene: 5. The CDR3 totals 18 residues.

CDR3 sequence: CASSSGGRGDSPLHF. The CDR3, as DNA: TGTGCCAGCAGTTCAGGGGGCAGGGGAGATTCACCCCTCCACTTT. The chain recombines TRBV6-2 or TRBV6-3 with TRBJ1-6, with 8 nucleotides matching TRBD1. After removal of 4 bases from V and 8 bases from J, the junction contained 7 bases not matched to a gene. The length of the CDR3 is 15 residues. In germline, CDR1 is MNHEY, CDR2 SVGEGT.

The rearrangement joins TRBV20-1 to TRBJ1-6; perhaps TRBD1 as D (6 bases). The V end was cut by 0 bases, the J end by 5 bases, with 11 bases between. This CDR3 is built from 15 residues. Germline V gives CDR1 DFQATT, CDR2 SNEGSKA (reference sequence). The CDR3 DNA reads TGCAGTGCTAGAGATGGGACACAGAATAATTCACCCCTCCACTTT. This sequence encodes CSARDGTQNNSPLHF.

The chain recombines TRBV6-1 with TRBJ1-2; TRBD1 matches 9 bases. With V trimmed by 6 bases and J by 8 bases, 4 bases remained unmatched. The CDR3 totals 12 residues. Germline CDR1 MNHNS, CDR2 SASEGT. The CDR3 coding sequence is TGTGCCAGCAGACAGGGGGCAGGGGGCTACACCTTC. This codes for CASRQGAGGYTF.

The chain couples TRBV4-1 to TRBJ1-3; the D is unclear. CDR1 MGHRA and CDR2 YSYEKL come from the germline V gene. Trimming shortened V by 0 bases and J by 0 bases, and 18 bases separated the two germline ends. The CDR3 has 19 amino acids. The CDR3 bases are TGCGCCAGCAGCCAAGAACCCCCTGCCCTACTCAGCTCTGGAAACACCATATATTTT. As protein: CASSQEPPALLSSGNTIYF.

This clonotype was seen more than once but under ten times. This chain joins TRBV20-1 and TRBJ1-6; D is undetermined. The CDR3 is 14 amino acids. Germline CDR1 DFQATT, CDR2 SNEGSKA (reference sequence). The ends were cut back, 1 base at V and 4 bases at J, with 8 bases in the middle. The CDR3 here is CSARGQTYNSPLHF. Written as DNA, the CDR3 is TGCAGTGCTAGAGGGCAGACTTATAATTCACCCCTCCACTTT.

Here the CDR3 reads CASSNWAVNTEAFF. The CDR3 nucleotides are TGTGCCAGCAGCAACTGGGCAGTTAACACTGAAGCTTTCTTT. V and J are TRBV27 and TRBJ1-1; D gene unclear. This CDR3 contains 14 residues. V lost 6 bases to trimming and J lost 2 bases, with 13 bases between them. The germline V gene encodes CDR1 MNHEY and CDR2 SMNVEV (reference sequence).

This rearrangement joins TRBV6-2 or TRBV6-3 to TRBJ2-5; TRBD2 might be the D (5 bases). The V end was cut by 6 bases, the J end by 4 bases, with 18 bases between. The CDR3 sequence is 15 residues long. From germline, CDR1 is MNHEY and CDR2 SVGEGT. The CDR3 protein is CASRLNRGRRETQYF. The CDR3 region has the DNA TGTGCCAGCAGACTAAATAGAGGGAGACGAGAGACCCAGTACTTC.

The genes are TRBV11-2 and TRBJ2-3; 9 bases line up with TRBD1. Trimming took 5 bases from V and 1 from J; bases not matched to a gene: 4. This CDR3 is 15 amino acids long. Looked up from germline, CDR1 is SGHAT and CDR2 is FQNNGV. The CDR3 loop is CASSRQGVGTDTQYF. CDR3 in DNA: TGTGCCAGCAGCCGACAGGGGGTCGGCACAGATACGCAGTATTTT.

This chain links TRBV12-3 or TRBV12-4 with TRBJ1-1, with TRBD1 matching over 7 bases. V was pared by 7 bases and J by 1 base, with 3 bases of the junction left unmatched. This CDR3 has 13 residues. The DNA of the CDR3 is TGTGCCAGCACCAGGGGGGGGAACACTGAAGCTTTCTTT. As protein: CASTRGGNTEAFF.

J is TRBJ2-7 and V is TRBV6-1, with 10 bases that match TRBD1. V was pared by 0 bases and J by 0 bases, with 8 bases of the junction left unmatched. This CDR3 contains 18 residues. Looked up from germline, CDR1 is MNHNS and CDR2 is SASEGT. DNA of the CDR3: TGTGCCAGCAGTGAAGCCCTACCCTGGACAGGGGGCTCCTACGAGCAGTACTTC. It specifies CASSEALPWTGGSYEQYF.

This clonotype was counted a few times. This chain's CDR3 is CASSQDTGGSNQPQHF. The CDR3 coding sequence is TGCGCCAGCAGCCAGGACACAGGGGGAAGCAATCAGCCCCAGCATTTT. The genes are TRBV4-3 and TRBJ1-5; 8 bases map to TRBD1. V shed 3 bases and J 1 base; nucleotides not matched to a gene: 5. Germline loops: CDR1 LGHNA, CDR2 YSLEER. The CDR3 sequence is 16 residues long.

The chain couples TRBV19 to TRBJ2-2; D is uncertain. The CDR3 extends over 14 amino acids. Trimming pared 3 bases from V and 4 bases from J, leaving 9 bases between. Per the germline V gene, CDR1 is LNHDA and CDR2 is SQIVND (reference sequence). The CDR3 spells CASSMSTPTGELFF. CDR3 nucleotides: TGTGCCAGTAGTATGTCTACCCCCACCGGGGAGCTGTTTTTT. The full variable domain, its missing parts supplied by reference TRBV19 and TRBJ2-2, is DGGITQSPKYLFRKEGQNVTLSCEQNLNHDAMYWYRQDPGQGLRLIYYSQIVNDFQKGDIAEGYSVSREKKESFPLTVTSAQKNPTAFYLCASSMSTPTGELFFGEGSRLTVL.

The chain uses TRBV11-2 and TRBJ2-2, with 7 nucleotides matching TRBD2. The CDR3 totals 15 residues. From germline, CDR1 is SGHAT and CDR2 FQNNGV. V was clipped by 2 bases and J by 4 bases; unmatched bases: 4. The CDR3 DNA reads as TGTGCCAGCAGCTTAAAGCGGGGAAGCACCGGGGAGCTGTTTTTT. It is translated as CASSLKRGSTGELFF. Drawing the rest from reference TRBV11-2 and TRBJ2-2, the complete variable domain is EAGVAQSPRYKIIEKRQSVAFWCNPISGHATLYWYQQILGQGPKLLIQFQNNGVVDDSQLPKDRFSAERLKGVDSTLKIQPAKLEDSAVYLCASSLKRGSTGELFFGEGSRLTVL.

The rearrangement links TRBV6-1 to TRBJ2-4, with 11 positions matching TRBD2. V shed 3 bases and J 0 bases; nucleotides not matched to a gene: 7. The length of the CDR3 is 18 residues. The V gene's germline CDR1 is MNHNS and CDR2 SASEGT. The CDR3 protein is CASSDPTSGVIAKNIQYF. The CDR3 bases are TGTGCCAGCAGTGACCCGACTAGCGGGGTGATAGCCAAAAACATTCAGTACTTC.

This clonotype is large (0.1 to 1%). This chain links TRBV20-1 with TRBJ1-5, with TRBD1 matching 7 bases. The junction had 15 bases not matched to a gene; V was cut back by 4 bases and J by 3 bases. The CDR3 has 17 amino acids. CDR1 is DFQATT and CDR2 is SNEGSKA in the germline V gene (reference sequence). The CDR3 is CSAKRRSRTGANQPQHF. In nucleotides, the CDR3 is TGCAGTGCTAAGCGACGGTCCCGGACAGGCGCCAATCAGCCCCAGCATTTT.